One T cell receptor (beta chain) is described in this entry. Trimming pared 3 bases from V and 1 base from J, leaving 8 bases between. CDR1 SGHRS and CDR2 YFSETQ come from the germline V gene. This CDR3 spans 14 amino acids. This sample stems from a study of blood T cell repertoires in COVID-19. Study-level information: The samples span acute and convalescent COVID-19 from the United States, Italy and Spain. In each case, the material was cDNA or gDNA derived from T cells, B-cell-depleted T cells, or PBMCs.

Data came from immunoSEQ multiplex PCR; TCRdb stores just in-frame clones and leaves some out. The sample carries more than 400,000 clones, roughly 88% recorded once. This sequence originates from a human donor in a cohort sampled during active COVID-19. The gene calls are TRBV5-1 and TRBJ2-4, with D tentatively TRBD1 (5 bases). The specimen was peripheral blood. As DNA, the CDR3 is TGCGCCAGCAGCTGGGGCCTGGCCAAAAACATTCAGTACTTC. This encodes CASSWGLAKNIQYF.